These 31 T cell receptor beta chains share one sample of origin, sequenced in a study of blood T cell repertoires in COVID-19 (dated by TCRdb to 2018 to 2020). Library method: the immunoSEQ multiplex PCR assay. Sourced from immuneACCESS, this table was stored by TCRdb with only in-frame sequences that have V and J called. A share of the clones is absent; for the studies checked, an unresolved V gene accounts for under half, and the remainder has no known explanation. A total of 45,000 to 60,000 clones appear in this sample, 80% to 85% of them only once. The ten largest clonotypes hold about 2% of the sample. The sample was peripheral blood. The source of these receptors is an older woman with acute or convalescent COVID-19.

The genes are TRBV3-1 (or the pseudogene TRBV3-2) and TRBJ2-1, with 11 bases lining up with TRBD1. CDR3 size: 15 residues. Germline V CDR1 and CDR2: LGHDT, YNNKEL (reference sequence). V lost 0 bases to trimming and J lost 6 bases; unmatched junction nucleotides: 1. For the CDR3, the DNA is TGTGCCAGCAGCCAAGAAGGGACAGGGGGCAATGAGCAGTTCTTC. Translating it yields CASSQEGTGGNEQFF.

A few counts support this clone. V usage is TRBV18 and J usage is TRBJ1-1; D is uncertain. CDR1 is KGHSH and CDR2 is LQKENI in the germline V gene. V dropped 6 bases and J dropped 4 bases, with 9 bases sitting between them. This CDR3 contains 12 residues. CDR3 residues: CASSERGTEAFF. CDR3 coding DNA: TGTGCCAGCTCCGAGCGAGGCACTGAAGCTTTCTTT.

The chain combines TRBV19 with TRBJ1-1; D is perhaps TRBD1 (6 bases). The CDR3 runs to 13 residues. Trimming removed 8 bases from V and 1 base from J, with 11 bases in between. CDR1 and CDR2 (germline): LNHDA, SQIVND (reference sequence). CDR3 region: CASGRTENTEAFF. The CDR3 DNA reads TGTGCCAGTGGTAGGACAGAGAACACTGAAGCTTTCTTT.

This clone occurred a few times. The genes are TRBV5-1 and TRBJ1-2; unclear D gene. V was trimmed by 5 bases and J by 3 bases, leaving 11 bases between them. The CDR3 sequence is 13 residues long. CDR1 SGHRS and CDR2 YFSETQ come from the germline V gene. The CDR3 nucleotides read TGCGCCAGCAGGTATGAGATCGACTATGGCTACACCTTC. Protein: CASRYEIDYGYTF.

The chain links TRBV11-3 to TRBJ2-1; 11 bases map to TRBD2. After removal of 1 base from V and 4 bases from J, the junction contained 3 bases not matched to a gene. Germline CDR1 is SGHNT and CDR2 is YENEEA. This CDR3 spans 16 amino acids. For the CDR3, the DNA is TGTGCCAGCAGCTTAGCCCCTAGCGGGGGGTACAATGAGCAGTTCTTC. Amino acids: CASSLAPSGGYNEQFF.

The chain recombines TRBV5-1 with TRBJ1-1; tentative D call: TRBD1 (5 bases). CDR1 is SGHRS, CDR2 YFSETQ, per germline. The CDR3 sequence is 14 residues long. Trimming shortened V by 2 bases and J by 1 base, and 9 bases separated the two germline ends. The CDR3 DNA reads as TGCGCCAGCAGCTTTGAGACAGCGAACACTGAAGCTTTCTTT. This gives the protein CASSFETANTEAFF.

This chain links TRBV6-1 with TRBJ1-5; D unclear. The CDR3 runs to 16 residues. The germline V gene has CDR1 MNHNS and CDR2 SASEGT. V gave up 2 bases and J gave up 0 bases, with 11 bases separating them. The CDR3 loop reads CASSELAAISNQPQHF. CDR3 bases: TGTGCCAGCAGTGAATTGGCGGCGATTAGCAATCAGCCCCAGCATTTT.

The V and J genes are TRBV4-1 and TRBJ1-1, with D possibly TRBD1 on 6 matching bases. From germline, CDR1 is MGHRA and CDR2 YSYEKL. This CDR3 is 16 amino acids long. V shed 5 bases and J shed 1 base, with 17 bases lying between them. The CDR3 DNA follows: TGCGCCAGCAGCAAAGGTCGACAGGCGGGGAACACTGAAGCTTTCTTT. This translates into CASSKGRQAGNTEAFF.

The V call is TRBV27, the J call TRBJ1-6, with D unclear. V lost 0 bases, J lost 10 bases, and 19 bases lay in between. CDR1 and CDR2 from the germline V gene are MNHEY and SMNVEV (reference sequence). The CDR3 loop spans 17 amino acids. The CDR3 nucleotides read TGTGCCAGCAGTTTATCCCTCGGAATAATCAAGGAGTCACCCCTCCACTTT. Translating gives CASSLSLGIIKESPLHF.

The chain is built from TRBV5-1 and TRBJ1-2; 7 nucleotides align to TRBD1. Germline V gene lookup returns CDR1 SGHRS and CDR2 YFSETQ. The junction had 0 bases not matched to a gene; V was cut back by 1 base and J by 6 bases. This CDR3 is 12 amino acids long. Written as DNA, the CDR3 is TGCGCCAGCAGCTTGCAGGGGGATGGCTACACCTTC. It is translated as CASSLQGDGYTF. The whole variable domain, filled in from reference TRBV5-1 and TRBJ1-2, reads KAGVTQTPRYLIKTRGQQVTLSCSPISGHRSVSWYQQTPGQGLQFLFEYFSETQRNKGNFPGRFSGRQFSNSRSEMNVSTLELGDSALYLCASSLQGDGYTFGSGTRLTVV.

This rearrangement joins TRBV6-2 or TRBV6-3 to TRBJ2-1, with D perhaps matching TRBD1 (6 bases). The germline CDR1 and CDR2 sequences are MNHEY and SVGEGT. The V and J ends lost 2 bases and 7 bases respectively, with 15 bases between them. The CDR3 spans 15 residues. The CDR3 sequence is CASSYPRQGLNEQFF. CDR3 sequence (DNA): TGTGCCAGCAGTTACCCCCGCCAGGGGTTGAATGAGCAGTTCTTC.

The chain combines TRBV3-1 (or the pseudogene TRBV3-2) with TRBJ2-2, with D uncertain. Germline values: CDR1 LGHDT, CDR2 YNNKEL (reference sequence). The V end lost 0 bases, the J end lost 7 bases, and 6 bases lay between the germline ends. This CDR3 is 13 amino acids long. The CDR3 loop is CASSQESIGELFF. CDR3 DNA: TGTGCCAGCAGCCAAGAATCAATCGGGGAGCTGTTTTTT.

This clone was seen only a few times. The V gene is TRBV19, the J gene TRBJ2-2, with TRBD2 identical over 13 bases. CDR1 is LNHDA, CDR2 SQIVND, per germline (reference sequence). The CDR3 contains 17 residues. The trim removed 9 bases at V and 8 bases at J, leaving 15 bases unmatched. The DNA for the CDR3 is TGTGCCAGCAATAAAGGCCGACTAGCGGGAGGATCAGGGGAGCTGTTTTTT. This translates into CASNKGRLAGGSGELFF.

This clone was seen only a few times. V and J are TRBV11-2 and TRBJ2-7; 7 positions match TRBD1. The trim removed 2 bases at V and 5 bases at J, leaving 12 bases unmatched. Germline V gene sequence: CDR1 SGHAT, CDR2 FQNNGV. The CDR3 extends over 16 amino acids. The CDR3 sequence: CASSLPFKGQAHEQYF. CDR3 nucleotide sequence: TGTGCCAGCAGCTTACCCTTCAAAGGACAGGCCCACGAGCAGTACTTC.

The CDR3 DNA sequence: TGTGCCATCAGTGAGGGCCTAGCCAAACATTACAATGAGCAGTTCTTC. Protein sequence: CAISEGLAKHYNEQFF. The chain couples TRBV10-3 to TRBJ2-1, with a possible D match to TRBD2 (5 bases). Germline loops: CDR1 ENHRY, CDR2 SYGVKD. CDR3 length equals 16 residues. V dropped 2 bases and J dropped 4 bases, with 15 bases sitting between them.

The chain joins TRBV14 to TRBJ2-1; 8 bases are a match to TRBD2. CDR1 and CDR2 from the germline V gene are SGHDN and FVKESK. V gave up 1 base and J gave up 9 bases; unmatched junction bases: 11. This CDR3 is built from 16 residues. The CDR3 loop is CASSQVRAGVRGEQFF. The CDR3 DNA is TGTGCCAGCAGCCAAGTTAGAGCGGGAGTTCGGGGTGAGCAGTTCTTC. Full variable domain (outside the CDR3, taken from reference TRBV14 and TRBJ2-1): EAGVTQFPSHSVIEKGQTVTLRCDPISGHDNLYWYRRVMGKEIKFLLHFVKESKQDESGMPNNRFLAERTGGTYSTLKVQPAELEDSGVYFCASSQVRAGVRGEQFFGPGTRLTVL.

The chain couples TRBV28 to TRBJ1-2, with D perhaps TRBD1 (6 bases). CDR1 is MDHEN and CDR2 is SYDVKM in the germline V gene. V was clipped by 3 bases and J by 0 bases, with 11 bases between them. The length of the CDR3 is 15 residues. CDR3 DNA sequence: TGTGCCAGCAGTTTTCCGGGACACACTAACTATGGCTACACCTTC. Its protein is CASSFPGHTNYGYTF.

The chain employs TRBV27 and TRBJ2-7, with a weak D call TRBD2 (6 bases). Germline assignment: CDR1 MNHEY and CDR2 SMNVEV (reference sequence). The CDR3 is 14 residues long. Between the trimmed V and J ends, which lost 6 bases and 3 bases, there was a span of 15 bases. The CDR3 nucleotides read TGTGCCAGCAGCCCCCGGGGAGGATACTACGAGCAGTACTTC. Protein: CASSPRGGYYEQYF.

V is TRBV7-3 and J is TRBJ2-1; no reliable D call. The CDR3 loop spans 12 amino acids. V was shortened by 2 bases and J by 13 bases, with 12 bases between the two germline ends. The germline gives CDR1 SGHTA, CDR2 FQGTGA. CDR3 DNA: TGTGCCAGCAGCTTAGCAAATAGAGTACAGTTCTTC. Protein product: CASSLANRVQFF.

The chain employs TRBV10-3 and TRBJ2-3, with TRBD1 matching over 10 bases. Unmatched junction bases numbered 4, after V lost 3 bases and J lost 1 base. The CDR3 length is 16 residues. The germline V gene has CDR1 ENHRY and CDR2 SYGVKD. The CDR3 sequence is CAISELGQGGTDTQYF. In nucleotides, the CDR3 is TGTGCCATCAGTGAACTAGGACAGGGGGGCACAGATACGCAGTATTTT.

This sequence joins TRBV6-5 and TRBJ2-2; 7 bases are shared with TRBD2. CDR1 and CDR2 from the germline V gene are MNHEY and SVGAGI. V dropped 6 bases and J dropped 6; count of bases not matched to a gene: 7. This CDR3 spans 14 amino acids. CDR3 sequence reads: CASRGGSFSGELFF. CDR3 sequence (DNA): TGTGCCAGCAGGGGCGGGAGTTTCTCCGGGGAGCTGTTTTTT.

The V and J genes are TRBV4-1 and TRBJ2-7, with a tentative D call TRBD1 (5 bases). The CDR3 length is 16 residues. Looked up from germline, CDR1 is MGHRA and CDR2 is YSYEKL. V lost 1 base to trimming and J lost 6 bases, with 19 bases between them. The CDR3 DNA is TGCGCCAGCAGCCAAGGTCCAGCTAGGGGTTTGGGCGAGCAGTACTTC. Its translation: CASSQGPARGLGEQYF.

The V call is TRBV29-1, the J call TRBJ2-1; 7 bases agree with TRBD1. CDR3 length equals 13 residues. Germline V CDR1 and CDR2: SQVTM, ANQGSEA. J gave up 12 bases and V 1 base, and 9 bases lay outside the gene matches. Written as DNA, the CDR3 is TGCAGCGTTGAAGTAGGGGGCAGGGCTTCGCAGTTCTTC. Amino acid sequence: CSVEVGGRASQFF.

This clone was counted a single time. The CDR3 reads CASSLTGGRGSGTEAFF. In nucleotides, the CDR3 is TGTGCCAGCAGCTTAACCGGTGGCAGGGGTTCGGGGACTGAAGCTTTCTTT. The chain recombines TRBV7-3 with TRBJ1-1; D might be TRBD1 (6 bases). The V end lost 0 bases, the J end lost 5 bases, and 19 bases lay between the germline ends. This CDR3 contains 17 residues. Per germline, CDR1 SGHTA and CDR2 FQGTGA.

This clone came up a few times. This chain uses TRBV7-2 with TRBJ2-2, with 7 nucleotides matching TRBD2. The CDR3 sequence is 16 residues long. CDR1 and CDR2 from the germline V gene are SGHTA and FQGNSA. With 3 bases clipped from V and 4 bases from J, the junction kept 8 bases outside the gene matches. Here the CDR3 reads CASSLAGEPSTGELFF. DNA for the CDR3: TGTGCCAGCAGCTTGGCGGGGGAGCCAAGCACCGGGGAGCTGTTTTTT.

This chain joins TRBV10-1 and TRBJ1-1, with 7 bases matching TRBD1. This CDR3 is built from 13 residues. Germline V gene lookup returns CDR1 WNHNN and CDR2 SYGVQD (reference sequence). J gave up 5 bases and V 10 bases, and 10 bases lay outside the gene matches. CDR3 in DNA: TGCGCCACCAAACAGGGGCTCCAAACTGAAGCTTTCTTT. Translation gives CATKQGLQTEAFF.

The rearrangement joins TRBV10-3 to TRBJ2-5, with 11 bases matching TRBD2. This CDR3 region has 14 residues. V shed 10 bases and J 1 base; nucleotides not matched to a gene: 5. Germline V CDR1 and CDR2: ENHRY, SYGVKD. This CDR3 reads CATKTSGAQETQYF. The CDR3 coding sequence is TGTGCCACAAAGACTAGCGGGGCCCAAGAGACCCAGTACTTC.

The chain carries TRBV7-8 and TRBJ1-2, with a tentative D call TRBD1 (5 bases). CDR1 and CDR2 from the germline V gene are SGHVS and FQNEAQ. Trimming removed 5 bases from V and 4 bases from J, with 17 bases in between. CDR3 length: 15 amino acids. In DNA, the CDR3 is TGTGCCAGCAGCAGCCGACCGACAGCGCTCTATGGCTACACCTTC. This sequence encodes CASSSRPTALYGYTF.

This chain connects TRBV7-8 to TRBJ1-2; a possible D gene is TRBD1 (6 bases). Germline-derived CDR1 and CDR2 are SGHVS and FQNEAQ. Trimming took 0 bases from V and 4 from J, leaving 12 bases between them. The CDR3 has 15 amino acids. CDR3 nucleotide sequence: TGTGCCAGCAGCTTAGCGACGGGGGGCCTCTATGGCTACACCTTC. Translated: CASSLATGGLYGYTF.

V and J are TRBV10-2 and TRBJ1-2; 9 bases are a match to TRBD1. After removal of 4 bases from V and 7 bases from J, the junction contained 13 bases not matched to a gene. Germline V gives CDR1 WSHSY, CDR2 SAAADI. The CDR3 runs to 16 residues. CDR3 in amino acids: CASSGNPGQGQTGYTF. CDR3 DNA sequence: TGCGCCAGCAGTGGGAATCCGGGACAGGGCCAAACTGGCTACACCTTC.

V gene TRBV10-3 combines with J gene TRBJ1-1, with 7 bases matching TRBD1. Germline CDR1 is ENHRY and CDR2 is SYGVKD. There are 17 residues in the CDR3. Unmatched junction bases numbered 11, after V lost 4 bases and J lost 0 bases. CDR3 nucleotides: TGTGCCATCAGTGGCAGACAGGGCGGTGACTTGAACACTGAAGCTTTCTTT. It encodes CAISGRQGGDLNTEAFF.